This TCR beta chain is drawn from a study of blood T cell repertoires in COVID-19. Study in general: Samples representing acute and convalescent COVID-19 were sourced from the United States, Italy and Spain. Nucleic acid was either cDNA or gDNA, and it came from T cells, B-cell-depleted T cells, or PBMCs.

Method: immunoSEQ multiplex PCR; TCRdb's copy keeps in-frame clones and lacks some. The table lists under 300,000 clones, approximately 91% of them singletons, with under 3% in the top ten. The germline CDR1 and CDR2 sequences are SNHLY and FYNNEI. The CDR3 has 15 amino acids. The ends lost 6 bases at V and 0 bases at J; junction bases unmatched: 6. Recruitment covered about two dozen US areas and drew participants whose ages spanned roughly 18 to 90 years. Participant reports of clinical history set cohort assignment. Sequenced input: PBMCs or T cells enriched from blood (not recorded which). This chain links TRBV2 with TRBJ2-3; 7 positions agree with TRBD1. The sequence was obtained from a woman aged 40 to 49 with acute COVID-19. The CDR3 loop is CASRPQGLSTDTQYF. The CDR3 DNA sequence: TGTGCCAGCAGACCACAGGGGCTAAGCACAGATACGCAGTATTTT.